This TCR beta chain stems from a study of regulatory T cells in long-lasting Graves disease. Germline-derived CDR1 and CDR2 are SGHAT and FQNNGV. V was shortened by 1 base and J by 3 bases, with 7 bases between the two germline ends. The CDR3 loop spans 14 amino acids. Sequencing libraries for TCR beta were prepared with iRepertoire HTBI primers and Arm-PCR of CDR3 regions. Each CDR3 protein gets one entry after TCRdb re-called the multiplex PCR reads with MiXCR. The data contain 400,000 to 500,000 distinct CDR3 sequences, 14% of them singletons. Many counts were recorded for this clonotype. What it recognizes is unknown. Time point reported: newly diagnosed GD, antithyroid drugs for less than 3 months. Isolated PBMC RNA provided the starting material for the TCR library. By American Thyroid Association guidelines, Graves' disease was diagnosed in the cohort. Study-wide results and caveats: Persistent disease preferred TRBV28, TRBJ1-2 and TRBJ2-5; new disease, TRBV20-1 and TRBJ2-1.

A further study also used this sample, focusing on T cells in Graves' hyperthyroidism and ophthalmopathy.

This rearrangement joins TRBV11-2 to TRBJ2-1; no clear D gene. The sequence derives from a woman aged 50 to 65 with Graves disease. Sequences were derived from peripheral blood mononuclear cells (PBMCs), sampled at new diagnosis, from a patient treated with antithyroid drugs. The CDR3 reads CASSLVVSYNEQFF. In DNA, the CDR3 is TGTGCCAGCAGCTTAGTTGTCAGCTACAATGAGCAGTTCTTC. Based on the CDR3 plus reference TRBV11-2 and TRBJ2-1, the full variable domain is EAGVAQSPRYKIIEKRQSVAFWCNPISGHATLYWYQQILGQGPKLLIQFQNNGVVDDSQLPKDRFSAERLKGVDSTLKIQPAKLEDSAVYLCASSLVVSYNEQFFGPGTRLTVL.